Listed here are 18 T cell receptor beta chains from one sample, sequenced in a study of OX40 agonist ivuxolimab in advanced cancers. The method was immunoSEQ multiplex PCR; TCRdb's version includes in-frame clones alone and lacks a portion of them. The repertoire includes about 36,000 clones, over 75% of them detected once, and approximately 20% sits in the top ten. Sequencing was performed on CD4+ or CD8+ T cells sorted from blood, taken in a trial of the OX40 agonist ivuxolimab. Receptors were obtained from an adult with an advanced solid tumor such as melanoma, head and neck, liver or kidney cancer.

The J gene is TRBJ1-1, the V gene TRBV27; 10 nucleotides align to TRBD1. Per the germline V gene, CDR1 is MNHEY and CDR2 is SMNVEV (reference sequence). The ends lost 7 bases at V and 4 bases at J; junction bases unmatched: 9. This CDR3 has 15 residues. The CDR3 coding sequence is TGTGCCAGCATAATAGGACAGGGGGACTTCACTGAAGCTTTCTTT. Its translation: CASIIGQGDFTEAFF.

This clone was seen once. The chain joins TRBV27 to TRBJ2-5; D may be TRBD1 or TRBD2 (5 bases each). The CDR3 is 16 residues long. Germline lookup yields CDR1 MNHEY and CDR2 SMNVEV (reference sequence). Trimming shortened V by 5 bases and J by 0 bases, and 16 bases separated the two germline ends. CDR3 sequence (DNA): TGTGCCAGCAGTCCATCCCCAGGGACGTACCAAGAGACCCAGTACTTC. It encodes CASSPSPGTYQETQYF.

The rearrangement joins TRBV5-5 to TRBJ2-7; 8 bases are shared with TRBD2. Losses at the gene ends were 3 bases for V and 6 bases for J; bases not matched to a gene: 11. Per the germline V gene, CDR1 is SGHKS and CDR2 is YYEKEE (reference sequence). CDR3 length: 15 residues. In DNA, the CDR3 is TGTGCCAGCAGCTCGACAGCGGGAGTCGTGGGCGAGCAGTACTTC. Translated, it gives CASSSTAGVVGEQYF. Full variable domain (remainder filled in from reference TRBV5-5 and TRBJ2-7): DAGVTQSPTHLIKTRGQQVTLRCSPISGHKSVSWYQQVLGQGPQFIFQYYEKEERGRGNFPDRFSARQFPNYSSELNVNALLLGDSALYLCASSSTAGVVGEQYFGPGTRLTVT.

The rearrangement links TRBV6-5 to TRBJ2-3, with D hard to call. Trimming left V 2 bases short and J 1 base short, with 7 bases between. Germline V lookup: CDR1 MNHEY, CDR2 SVGAGI. This CDR3 contains 14 residues. CDR3 nucleotides: TGTGCCAGCAGTTACGTCAGCGGCACAGATACGCAGTATTTT. Translated: CASSYVSGTDTQYF.

This clone came up a few times. The CDR3 sequence: CASSEYGGYGYTF. CDR3 bases: TGTGCCAGCAGTGAATACGGGGGCTATGGCTACACCTTC. This rearrangement joins TRBV6-1 to TRBJ1-2, with a tentative D call TRBD1 (5 bases). The CDR3 is 13 amino acids. CDR1 is MNHNS, CDR2 SASEGT, per germline. V lost 2 bases and J lost 4, with 8 bases in between.

The chain recombines TRBV23-1 with TRBJ2-5; D unresolved. TRBV23-1 is known as an ORF, though its function is uncertain. The CDR3 is 10 residues long. Trimming shortened V by 6 bases and J by 14 bases, and 13 bases separated the two germline ends. This chain's CDR3 is CASRTFLPYF. For the CDR3, the DNA is TGCGCCAGCAGGACCTTCCTACCCTACTTC.

The chain carries TRBV7-3 and TRBJ2-1; 7 bases fit TRBD2. The germline V gene has CDR1 SGHTA and CDR2 FQGTGA. The CDR3 sequence is 15 residues long. With V trimmed by 2 bases and J by 0 bases, 1 base remained unmatched. The CDR3 is CASSLGGGSYNEQFF. CDR3 nucleotide sequence: TGTGCCAGCAGCTTAGGCGGGGGCTCCTACAATGAGCAGTTCTTC.

The chain uses TRBV28 and TRBJ1-3, with no clear D. Between the trimmed V and J ends, which lost 8 bases and 0 bases, there was a span of 17 bases. The germline V gene has CDR1 MDHEN and CDR2 SYDVKM. This CDR3 has 16 residues. CDR3 region: CASLDQLTPSGNTIYF. The CDR3, as DNA: TGTGCCAGCCTGGACCAATTGACACCCTCTGGAAACACCATATATTTT.

J is TRBJ2-7 and V is TRBV28; TRBD1 matches 8 bases. After removal of 5 bases from V and 3 bases from J, the junction contained 9 bases not matched to a gene. This CDR3 has 15 amino acids. CDR1 and CDR2 from the germline V gene are MDHEN and SYDVKM. CDR3 sequence: CASSTWTGYNYEQYF. In DNA, the CDR3 is TGTGCCAGCAGTACTTGGACAGGGTACAACTACGAGCAGTACTTC.

The V and J genes are TRBV11-2 and TRBJ2-1, with 9 positions matching TRBD2. The CDR3 spans 18 residues. The V segment lost 5 bases and the J segment 3 bases; nucleotides outside the gene matches: 14. CDR1 and CDR2 (germline): SGHAT, FQNNGV. The CDR3 here is CASSPTPIAGAFYNEQFF. The CDR3 DNA sequence: TGTGCCAGCAGCCCCACGCCGATAGCGGGAGCATTCTACAATGAGCAGTTCTTC. Combining the CDR3 with reference TRBV11-2 and TRBJ2-1 gives the whole variable domain EAGVAQSPRYKIIEKRQSVAFWCNPISGHATLYWYQQILGQGPKLLIQFQNNGVVDDSQLPKDRFSAERLKGVDSTLKIQPAKLEDSAVYLCASSPTPIAGAFYNEQFFGPGTRLTVL.

CDR3 nucleotides: TGTGCCAGCAGCTTTGGGGGGCCAGATACGCAGTATTTT. Its translation is CASSFGGPDTQYF. The chain is built from TRBV7-2 and TRBJ2-3; D may correspond to TRBD1 or TRBD2 (6 bases each). Trimming removed 3 bases at V and 4 bases at J, with 8 bases between. Germline CDR1 is SGHTA and CDR2 is FQGNSA. This CDR3 region has 13 residues.

The chain is built from TRBV15 and TRBJ1-5; D gene uncertain. Germline values: CDR1 LNHNV, CDR2 YYDKDF (reference sequence). This CDR3 has 14 residues. V was pared by 6 bases and J by 3 bases, with 12 bases between. The CDR3 spells CATSISPFNQPQHF. The CDR3 bases are TGTGCCACCAGTATATCCCCTTTCAATCAGCCCCAGCATTTT.

The V call is TRBV28, the J call TRBJ2-2; 11 bases line up with TRBD1. The CDR3 covers 15 residues. Germline V CDR1 and CDR2: MDHEN, SYDVKM. V was clipped by 5 bases and J by 6 bases; unmatched bases: 5. Here the CDR3 reads CASSGTGGVAGELFF. The CDR3 coding sequence is TGTGCCAGCAGTGGGACAGGGGGGGTGGCCGGGGAGCTGTTTTTT.

The chain has TRBV6-1 and TRBJ2-7, with 7 bases identical to TRBD1. The CDR3 loop spans 14 amino acids. Germline-derived CDR1 and CDR2 are MNHNS and SASEGT. The J segment lost 2 bases and the V segment lost 7 bases, leaving 8 bases of the junction unmatched. The CDR3 spells CASIRGTETYEQYF. CDR3 nucleotide sequence: TGTGCCAGCATTCGAGGGACAGAAACCTACGAGCAGTACTTC.

The rearrangement joins TRBV4-1 to TRBJ2-7; D assignment may be TRBD1 or TRBD2 (5 bases each). V gave up 0 bases and J gave up 3 bases, with 12 bases separating them. This CDR3 is 15 amino acids long. Germline values: CDR1 MGHRA, CDR2 YSYEKL. DNA of the CDR3: TGCGCCAGCAGCCAAGAACCGGGACGGAGCTACGAGCAGTACTTC. Protein product: CASSQEPGRSYEQYF.

The chain has TRBV18 and TRBJ1-4; D uncertain. The CDR3 extends over 16 amino acids. V was cut by 3 bases and J by 0 bases, with 11 bases left in between. Germline V gene lookup returns CDR1 KGHSH and CDR2 LQKENI. This CDR3 is CASSPLSGATNEKLFF. The DNA for the CDR3 is TGTGCCAGCTCACCTCTCTCTGGTGCAACTAATGAAAAACTGTTTTTT.

V gene TRBV6-5 combines with J gene TRBJ1-2; D ambiguous. The ends were cut back, 7 bases at V and 2 bases at J, with 14 bases in the middle. The CDR3 sequence is 14 residues long. Germline V lookup: CDR1 MNHEY, CDR2 SVGAGI. CDR3 sequence: CASTSGSPNYGYTF. The CDR3 nucleotides read TGTGCCAGCACCTCGGGCAGCCCAAACTATGGCTACACCTTC.

This clone was found a few times. The V and J genes are TRBV27 and TRBJ1-5; no reliable D call. Trimming shortened V by 8 bases and J by 6 bases, and 8 bases separated the two germline ends. This CDR3 is 11 amino acids long. Germline V gene lookup returns CDR1 MNHEY and CDR2 SMNVEV (reference sequence). Here the CDR3 reads CASGNAQPQHF. For the CDR3, the DNA is TGTGCCAGCGGCAACGCTCAGCCCCAGCATTTT.